A single sample is the source of the 13 T cell receptor beta chains below, sequenced in a study of tumor and adjacent non-tumor tissue in lung cancer. RNA was extracted from bulk tissue without any cell sorting. A modified ARM-PCR protocol with three rounds of nested PCR amplified TCRbeta. Using its own MiXCR run on the multiplex PCR reads, TCRdb lists one record per CDR3 protein. The sample has fewer than 120,000 distinct CDR3 sequences; over 75% are singletons. Sequenced material: lung tumor tissue. These receptors originate from a man in his 70s with non-small cell lung cancer.

The chain joins TRBV10-2 to TRBJ2-2; 7 bases are a match to TRBD2. The trim removed 4 bases at V and 4 bases at J, leaving 12 bases unmatched. The CDR3 is 17 amino acids. Germline V CDR1 and CDR2: WSHSY, SAAADI. The CDR3 nucleotides are TGCGCCAGCAGTGTTTCAGGACTAGGTCAGTTCACCGGGGAGCTGTTTTTT. This translates into CASSVSGLGQFTGELFF.

In the case of this clonotype: Being one base from a much bigger clone, this may be a read error. V and J are TRBV20-1 and TRBJ2-7; D perhaps matches TRBD1 (6 bases). The CDR3 has 14 amino acids. The germline V gene encodes CDR1 DFQATT and CDR2 SNEGSKA (reference sequence). In nucleotides, the CDR3 is TGCACTGCTGACCCCGGGACATTCTCCTACGAGCAGTACTTC. It yields the protein CTADPGTFSYEQYF.

This chain uses TRBV6-2 or TRBV6-3 with TRBJ2-7, with TRBD1 matching over 8 bases. Germline V lookup: CDR1 MNHEY, CDR2 SVGEGT. V lost 5 bases and J lost 2; bases outside the gene matches: 11. The CDR3 extends over 16 amino acids. CDR3 residues: CASSPTLIRGPYEQYF. In DNA, the CDR3 is TGTGCCAGCAGTCCCACGCTGATCAGGGGGCCCTACGAGCAGTACTTC.

Remarks on this clonotype: A junction boundary mismatches the germline segment, possibly from a read error. The chain is built from TRBV10-3 and TRBJ2-7; 7 bases line up with TRBD2. The CDR3 is 14 residues long. Looked up from germline, CDR1 is ENHRY and CDR2 is SYGVKD. Here the CDR3 reads CAISGDYASYEQYF. As DNA, the CDR3 is TGTGCTATCAGTGGGGACTACGCCTCCTACGAGCAGTACTTC.

J is TRBJ2-3 and V is TRBV2, with 9 bases that match TRBD1. The CDR3 extends over 15 amino acids. J lost 1 base, V lost 6 bases, and 5 bases had no gene match. Per germline, CDR1 SNHLY and CDR2 FYNNEI. CDR3 sequence: CASRVGQGGTDTQYF. The CDR3 coding sequence is TGTGCCAGCAGAGTGGGACAGGGCGGCACAGATACGCAGTATTTT.

Worth noting for this clonotype: As the CDR3 is not closed by the conserved phenylalanine or tryptophan, this likely results from a read error. The CDR3 DNA is TGTGCCAGCACCGACAGGGGAAATCAGCCCCAGCATGTT. This sequence encodes CASTDRGNQPQHV. The chain couples TRBV25-1 to TRBJ1-5, with 8 bases aligning to TRBD1. CDR1 and CDR2 (germline): MGHDK, SYGVNS. Unmatched junction bases numbered 3, after V lost 7 bases and J lost 4 bases. This CDR3 is 13 amino acids long.

Concerning this clonotype itself: An end of the junction differs from the germline gene, which may be a read error. The rearrangement links TRBV14 to TRBJ2-5, with no clear D. The CDR3 sequence is 11 residues long. Germline V CDR1 and CDR2: SGHDN, FVKESK. The CDR3 DNA reads as TGTGCCAGCAACCAAGTGGGGATCCAGTACTTC. Protein: CASNQVGIQYF.

As to this clonotype: The junction shows a germline mismatch at one end, possibly a read error. V and J are TRBV4-1 and TRBJ1-2, with D unresolved. CDR3 length: 13 amino acids. CDR1 and CDR2 from the germline V gene are MGHRA and YSYEKL. In DNA form, the CDR3 reads TGCGCCAGCAGCCCAAACAGAGGCATAGGCTACACATTC. It specifies CASSPNRGIGYTF.

Comment on this clonotype: A clone one base away is much larger, so this may be a read error. The V gene is TRBV20-1, the J gene TRBJ1-5; D possibly corresponds to TRBD1 (5 bases). CDR1 and CDR2 from the germline V gene are DFQATT and SNEGSKA (reference sequence). This CDR3 comprises 15 residues. DNA for the CDR3: TGCAGTGCTAGAGATTCGGGGGGAATTGTTCAGCTCCAGCATTTT. It codes for CSARDSGGIVQLQHF.

About this clonotype: An end of the junction does not agree with germline; a read error may underlie this. The chain combines TRBV28 with TRBJ1-1; D is unresolved. CDR3 length: 13 residues. CDR1 and CDR2 (germline): MDHEN, SYDVKM. In DNA, the CDR3 is TGTGCCAGTAGTTTTCTGGAGGGCGCTGAATCTTTCTTT. The encoded protein is CASSFLEGAESFF.

V and J are TRBV4-3 and TRBJ2-1; D unclear. Germline V gene data show CDR1 as LGHNA and CDR2 as YSLEER. V shed 0 bases and J shed 4 bases, with 16 bases lying between them. CDR3 length equals 17 residues. In DNA form, the CDR3 reads TGCGCCAGCAGCCAAGACCCAGATGGAGATGAATACAATGAGCAGTTCTTC. Its protein product is CASSQDPDGDEYNEQFF.

This clonotype has at least ten counts. This chain joins TRBV24-1 and TRBJ2-1; D uncertain. CDR1 and CDR2 from the germline V gene are KGHDR and SFDVKD. V was trimmed by 6 bases and J by 12 bases, leaving 11 bases between them. The CDR3 is made up of 11 amino acids. This chain's CDR3 is CATSLTNRQFF. The CDR3 bases are TGTGCCACCAGTCTCACTAACAGGCAGTTCTTC.

The V call is TRBV20-1, the J call TRBJ2-3, with 7 bases aligning to TRBD2. Trimming at V came to 0 bases and at J to 13 bases, leaving 16 bases not matched to a gene. The germline V gene encodes CDR1 DFQATT and CDR2 SNEGSKA (reference sequence). This CDR3 comprises 15 residues. CDR3 bases: TGCAGTGCTAGAGATCTCGAGCGGGGCACAGATATGAAGTATTTT. This encodes CSARDLERGTDMKYF.